The 22 T cell receptor beta chains reported below all come from one sample, sequenced in a study of Graves' ophthalmopathy and Graves' hyperthyroidism. Amplification targeted the TCR beta CDR3 regions, with RNA transcripts as the source material. The first-round RT-PCR employed HTBI primers together with the Qiagen OneStep RT-PCR kit. A multiplex PCR was then performed as the second round. TCRdb reanalysed the multiplex PCR reads using MiXCR and keeps one entry per CDR3 protein. Among under 60,000 distinct CDR3 sequences, approximately 45% were seen once, and the ten largest hold roughly 4.7%. Sequenced sample: peripheral blood. These receptors were taken from an adult woman with Graves' ophthalmopathy.

On this clonotype itself: Relative to the germline gene, one junction end is altered; a read error may explain this. This chain uses TRBV15 with TRBJ2-1; D gene ambiguous. Germline V gene sequence: CDR1 LNHNV, CDR2 YYDKDF (reference sequence). This CDR3 has 16 residues. The CDR3 reads CATSGERLRSYNEQFF. In DNA, the CDR3 is TGTGCCACCAGCGGAGAAAGACTGCGCTCCTACAATGAGCAGTTCTTC.

This clonotype has at least ten counts. A much bigger clone sits one base away, suggesting this may be a read error. The genes are TRBV9 and TRBJ1-1; D call uncertain. CDR1 is SGDLS, CDR2 YYNGEE, per germline. CDR3 length: 16 residues. V lost 4 bases and J 0 bases, leaving 16 bases between the germline ends. The CDR3 protein is CASSRGELGVNTEAFF. DNA of the CDR3: TGTGCCAGCAGCCGTGGGGAGTTGGGCGTGAACACTGAAGCTTTCTTT.

Many counts were recorded for this clonotype. J is TRBJ2-7 and V is TRBV28; a weak D match, TRBD1 (6 bases). The CDR3 is made up of 11 amino acids. The germline V and J ends were trimmed by 7 bases and 7 bases, with 11 bases remaining between them. CDR1 and CDR2 from the germline V gene are MDHEN and SYDVKM. The CDR3 coding sequence is TGTGCCAGCACAGGGGTGGGGGAGCAGTACTTC. Residues: CASTGVGEQYF. Full variable domain (remainder filled in from reference TRBV28 and TRBJ2-7): DVKVTQSSRYLVKRTGEKVFLECVQDMDHENMFWYRQDPGLGLRLIYFSYDVKMKEKGDIPEGYSVSREKKERFSLILESASTNQTSMYLCASTGVGEQYFGPGTRLTVT.

For this clonotype: Given a much more abundant clone one base away, this may be a read error. The chain links TRBV28 to TRBJ1-1; D is undetermined. The CDR3 spans 14 residues. Germline-derived CDR1 and CDR2 are MDHEN and SYDVKM. CDR3 DNA sequence: TGTGCCAGCAGTTTACTAGGAGGCGACACTGAAGCTGTCTTT. Translated: CASSLLGGDTEAVF.

This clonotype was observed a handful of times. The V and J genes are TRBV20-1 and TRBJ1-4; D uncertain. CDR3 length: 12 amino acids. Germline loops: CDR1 DFQATT, CDR2 SNEGSKA (reference sequence). V lost 4 bases and J lost 1, with 4 bases in between. The CDR3 reads CSATRTNEKLFF. The CDR3 DNA reads as TGCAGTGCTACCAGAACTAATGAAAAACTGTTTTTT.

In the case of this clonotype: At one of its ends the junction is not consistent with the germline gene, which may arise from a read error. The V gene is TRBV2, the J gene TRBJ1-5, with TRBD1 matching over 8 bases. The CDR3 loop spans 15 amino acids. From germline, CDR1 is SNHLY and CDR2 FYNNEI. The CDR3 sequence is CASRGAGGVNQPQHF. CDR3 nucleotides: TGTGCCAGCAGGGGAGCAGGGGGCGTCAATCAGCCCCAGCACTTT.

The chain carries TRBV5-1 and TRBJ2-7; D is possibly TRBD2 (5 bases). V shed 0 bases and J shed 8 bases, with 12 bases lying between them. The CDR3 is made up of 13 amino acids. CDR1 and CDR2 from the germline V gene are SGHRS and YFSETQ. CDR3 sequence: CASSLEMGRKQYF. DNA for the CDR3: TGCGCCAGCAGCTTGGAAATGGGGAGAAAGCAGTACTTC.

As to this clonotype: One end of the junction varies from germline; a read error may be responsible. This chain links TRBV6-6 with TRBJ2-1; 7 bases align to TRBD2. The CDR3 is 14 residues long. Germline values: CDR1 MNHNY, CDR2 SVGAGI (reference sequence). DNA of the CDR3: TGCGGCAGCTCTGGGAGGGGCGCCTACAATGAGCAGTTCTTC. It translates to CGSSGRGAYNEQFF.

In the case of this clonotype: Without the conserved terminal phenylalanine or tryptophan, this CDR3 likely stems from a read error. The CDR3 loop reads CANSLGTLGGIAGTNEQFL. CDR3 nucleotide sequence: TGTGCCAACAGCTTAGGAACGCTGGGTGGAATAGCGGGAACAAATGAGCAGTTCCTC. The chain is built from TRBV7-9 and TRBJ2-1; TRBD2 agrees at 8 bases. The CDR3 spans 19 residues. Germline CDR1 and CDR2: SEHNR and FQNEAQ (reference sequence).

The V gene is TRBV20-1, the J gene TRBJ1-6; no definite D call. The CDR3 is 15 amino acids. V lost 3 bases, J lost 3 bases, and 12 bases lay in between. Germline loops: CDR1 DFQATT, CDR2 SNEGSKA (reference sequence). The CDR3 DNA reads as TGCAGTGCTAGGCCCGGCGGGAGCTATAATTCACCCCTCCACTTT. It yields the protein CSARPGGSYNSPLHF.

In this sample, this clonotype turned up many times. This chain links TRBV20-1 with TRBJ1-5, with TRBD1 matching over 8 bases. Unmatched junction bases numbered 10, after V lost 5 bases and J lost 7 bases. The length of the CDR3 is 14 residues. Germline CDR1 DFQATT, CDR2 SNEGSKA (reference sequence). CDR3 DNA: TGCAGTGCTTCACCGGGACAGGACTGGCAGCCCCAGCATTTT. This translates into CSASPGQDWQPQHF.

This clonotype was seen at least ten times. This chain uses TRBV20-1 with TRBJ2-1; 8 positions match TRBD2. This CDR3 has 15 residues. The V segment lost 6 bases and the J segment 4 bases; nucleotides outside the gene matches: 11. Germline-derived CDR1 and CDR2 are DFQATT and SNEGSKA (reference sequence). DNA for the CDR3: TGCAGTGCGGATCCGAGCGGGAGAGGATACAATGAGCAGTTCTTC. Amino acid sequence: CSADPSGRGYNEQFF.

Comments on this clonotype: A read error is possible here, since a much larger clone lies one base away. The chain combines TRBV10-3 with TRBJ1-5, with TRBD1 matching over 9 bases. CDR1 ENHRY and CDR2 SYGVKD come from the germline V gene. Unmatched junction bases numbered 9, after V lost 10 bases and J lost 2 bases. This CDR3 spans 15 amino acids. CDR3 bases: TGTGCCAGCGGAACAGGGGGCGCGGGCAATCAGCCCCAGCATTTT. Its protein product is CASGTGGAGNQPQHF.

This clonotype appeared many times. V usage is TRBV11-2 and J usage is TRBJ1-2, with D possibly matching TRBD1 (5 bases). This CDR3 has 13 residues. Germline CDR1 is SGHAT and CDR2 is FQNNGV. The ends were cut back, 4 bases at V and 4 bases at J, with 10 bases in the middle. CDR3 sequence (DNA): TGTGCCAGCAGCTCCGGGACTCTCTATGGCTACACCTTC. Protein: CASSSGTLYGYTF. Drawing the rest from reference TRBV11-2 and TRBJ1-2, the complete variable domain is EAGVAQSPRYKIIEKRQSVAFWCNPISGHATLYWYQQILGQGPKLLIQFQNNGVVDDSQLPKDRFSAERLKGVDSTLKIQPAKLEDSAVYLCASSSGTLYGYTFGSGTRLTVV.

This clonotype was recorded many times. This chain joins TRBV12-3 or TRBV12-4 and TRBJ1-2; D is uncertain. This CDR3 has 13 residues. The ends were cut back, 4 bases at V and 8 bases at J, with 14 bases in the middle. CDR3 in amino acids: CASSSPSSKGYTF. CDR3 sequence (DNA): TGTGCCAGCAGTTCGCCATCGAGCAAAGGCTACACCTTC.

This clonotype was observed once. One base away lies a much larger clone, so this may be a sequencing read error. The chain links TRBV25-1 to TRBJ2-5; 7 positions match TRBD1. This CDR3 has 16 amino acids. Per germline, CDR1 MGHDK and CDR2 SYGVNS. CDR3 nucleotide sequence: TGTGCCAGCAGCCAAGGCAGGGGGACCATCCAAGGGACCCAGTACTTC. Its protein is CASSQGRGTIQGTQYF.

As regards this clonotype: Possible read error: a much larger clone is one base away. The V gene is TRBV9, the J gene TRBJ2-7; TRBD2 is a possible D gene (5 bases). Per the germline V gene, CDR1 is SGDLS and CDR2 is YYNGEE. The CDR3 length is 17 residues. The V gene lost 5 bases and the J gene lost 0 bases, with 21 bases spanning the gap. In DNA, the CDR3 is TGTGCCAGCAGTTTTGGGAGCAGGTTCGACTTCTCCTACGAGCAGTACTTC. It translates to CASSFGSRFDFSYEQYF.

The gene calls are TRBV7-9 and TRBJ2-5, with TRBD1 matching over 11 bases. CDR3 size: 14 residues. With V trimmed by 4 bases and J by 9 bases, 7 bases remained unmatched. Germline loops: CDR1 SEHNR, CDR2 FQNEAQ (reference sequence). The CDR3 sequence: CASSSGQGAQPQYF. Here the CDR3 DNA reads TGTGCCAGCAGCTCAGGACAGGGGGCTCAGCCCCAGTACTTC. Full variable domain (missing parts from reference TRBV7-9 and TRBJ2-5): DTGVSQNPRHKITKRGQNVTFRCDPISEHNRLYWYRQTLGQGPEFLTYFQNEAQLEKSRLLSDRFSAERPKGSFSTLEIQRTEQGDSAMYLCASSSGQGAQPQYFGPGTRLLVL.

The chain couples TRBV29-1 to TRBJ2-5, with 8 bases identical to TRBD2. Trimming cost V 5 bases and J 5 bases; bases outside gene matches: 10. The CDR3 has 14 amino acids. CDR1 is SQVTM, CDR2 ANQGSEA, per germline. The CDR3, as DNA: TGCAGCGTTAGGATAGCGGGGATAGGGGAGACCCAGTACTTC. Translating gives CSVRIAGIGETQYF.

The gene calls are TRBV7-3 and TRBJ2-1; the match to TRBD2 covers 7 bases. The V segment lost 2 bases and the J segment 8 bases; nucleotides outside the gene matches: 3. Germline CDR1 SGHTA, CDR2 FQGTGA. The CDR3 is made up of 13 amino acids. For the CDR3, the DNA is TGTGCCAGCAGCTTATGGGCGGGAGATGAGCAGTTCTTC. Translating gives CASSLWAGDEQFF.

This clonotype was counted at least ten times. The J gene is TRBJ2-1, the V gene TRBV20-1; 7 bases match TRBD2. V lost 1 base, J lost 2 bases, and 5 bases stayed unmatched. This CDR3 comprises 15 residues. Germline assignment: CDR1 DFQATT and CDR2 SNEGSKA (reference sequence). This CDR3 is CSARVGGVPYNEQFF. DNA of the CDR3: TGCAGTGCTAGAGTGGGGGGGGTACCCTACAATGAGCAGTTCTTC.

As regards this clonotype: The conserved phenylalanine or tryptophan is not found at the CDR3 terminus, so this likely reflects a read error. Because the CDR3's place on the DNA is in doubt, the DNA is left out and the CDR3 is given as listed by TCRdb. V and J are TRBV5-5 and TRBJ1-6; the table calls TRBD1, which could not be checked here. The V gene's germline CDR1 is SGHKS and CDR2 YYEKEE (reference sequence). Both ends counted, the CDR3 spans 15 residues. The CDR3 sequence is CASSYMGQGNSPLHL.